Below, 2 T cell receptor beta chains from the same sample are listed, as sequenced in a study of T cell clonotyping in hematopoietic cell transplantation. Only in-frame clones appear in the TCRdb table, and some are missing; sequencing was by immunoSEQ multiplex PCR. The sample has more than 6,500 clones, about 94% seen once; the top ten hold approximately 1.3%. Here the sequenced sample was peripheral blood mononuclear cells, taken 30 days after allogeneic stem cell transplant. Receptors were obtained from a male patient aged 60 to 75 who had an allogeneic stem cell transplant from an unrelated donor, so T cells may come from the graft donor. Some clones in this sample may be carry-over from other donors' samples.

The chain joins TRBV6-6 to TRBJ2-7; maybe TRBD1 (5 bases). Germline CDR1 is MNHNY and CDR2 is SVGAGI (reference sequence). Deletions cut 0 bases from V and 5 bases from J, with 5 bases between. This CDR3 has 12 residues. The CDR3 DNA is TGTGCCAGCAGTTACTCAGGGGACGAGCAGTACTTC. Its translation: CASSYSGDEQYF.

The chain is built from TRBV13 and TRBJ2-1, with TRBD2 matching 8 bases. With 5 bases clipped from V and 12 bases from J, the junction kept 15 bases outside the gene matches. The CDR3 consists of 15 residues. CDR1 PRHDT and CDR2 FYEKMQ come from the germline V gene (reference sequence). CDR3 in DNA: TGTGCCAGCAGCGACCTAGCGGGTATGCTCGGTCGGCAGTTCTTC. It codes for CASSDLAGMLGRQFF.